The 20 T cell receptor beta chains given below trace back to one sample, sequenced in a study of T cells in Graves' hyperthyroidism and ophthalmopathy. Amplification of TCR beta CDR3 regions used RNA as the template. During a first-round RT-PCR of the TCR CDR3, the HTBI primer set was used. A single record per CDR3 protein comes from TCRdb applying MiXCR to the multiplex PCR reads. The sample includes about 620,000 distinct CDR3 sequences, roughly 16% seen only once; the top ten take about 3.8%. Specimen: blood. The receptors derive from a woman in her twenties or thirties with Graves' hyperthyroidism.

The chain joins TRBV29-1 to TRBJ2-7; 11 bases map to TRBD1. The CDR3 has 14 amino acids. V shed 7 bases, J shed 3 bases, and the junction held 8 bases outside the gene matches. Looked up from germline, CDR1 is SQVTM and CDR2 is ANQGSEA. This CDR3 is CSADPGTGGYEQYF. The CDR3 region has the DNA TGCAGCGCCGACCCCGGGACAGGGGGCTACGAGCAGTACTTC.

This clonotype was seen more than once but under ten times. The chain couples TRBV3-1 to TRBJ1-2; D perhaps matches TRBD1 (6 bases). V was cut by 4 bases and J by 5 bases, with 17 bases left in between. Germline V gives CDR1 LGHDT, CDR2 YNNKEL (reference sequence). The CDR3 is made up of 15 amino acids. DNA for the CDR3: TGTGCCAGCAGCCCCGGACAGACTTTTCTTTATGGCTACACCTTC. It is translated as CASSPGQTFLYGYTF.

There are a few counts of this clonotype. The chain combines TRBV7-2 with TRBJ2-1; no firm D call. Germline assignment: CDR1 SGHTA and CDR2 FQGNSA. The CDR3 is 14 residues long. Trimming took 4 bases from V and 4 from J, leaving 11 bases between them. In DNA, the CDR3 is TGTGCCAGCAGCTCGGCAGTCGGTTACAATGAGCAGTTCTTC. Amino acids: CASSSAVGYNEQFF.

This chain joins TRBV3-1 and TRBJ2-1, with 11 bases matching TRBD2. The CDR3 is 17 amino acids. Trimming removed 5 bases from V and 3 bases from J; junction bases left unmatched: 9. Looked up from germline, CDR1 is LGHDT and CDR2 is YNNKEL (reference sequence). This CDR3 is CASSNPGLAEIYNEQFF. The CDR3 coding sequence is TGTGCCAGCAGCAATCCGGGACTAGCGGAGATCTACAATGAGCAGTTCTTC.

This clonotype was seen repeatedly, ten times or more. This chain connects TRBV7-3 to TRBJ2-3; 7 bases line up with TRBD2. The J segment lost 2 bases and the V segment lost 4 bases, leaving 6 bases of the junction unmatched. Germline loops: CDR1 SGHTA, CDR2 FQGTGA. The CDR3 totals 15 residues. The CDR3 coding sequence is TGTGCCAGCAGCTCGTCGCTAGCGGTCACAGATACGCAGTATTTT. Translating it yields CASSSSLAVTDTQYF.

In its sample, this clonotype was seen a few times. The rearrangement links TRBV10-3 to TRBJ1-1; D is ambiguous. Germline values: CDR1 ENHRY, CDR2 SYGVKD. The germline V and J ends were trimmed by 3 bases and 2 bases, with 13 bases remaining between them. CDR3 length equals 15 residues. The CDR3 DNA sequence: TGTGCCATCAGTGACCCCCAGGTTTTAAACACTGAAGCTTTCTTT. Protein: CAISDPQVLNTEAFF.

This clonotype has ten or more counts. The J gene is TRBJ2-3, the V gene TRBV24-1; 14 bases are a match to TRBD2. Trimming took 5 bases from V and 7 from J; bases not matched to a gene: 16. CDR1 KGHDR and CDR2 SFDVKD come from the germline V gene. There are 19 residues in the CDR3. The CDR3 loop reads CATSASGTGGTSGSHTQYF. CDR3 in DNA: TGTGCCACCAGTGCCTCCGGGACAGGGGGGACTAGCGGGAGCCATACGCAGTATTTT.

This clonotype appeared a few times. The chain employs TRBV5-1 and TRBJ2-7, with no clear D. With 0 bases removed from V and 6 bases from J, the gap between germline ends came to 4 bases. This CDR3 spans 11 amino acids. Germline assignment: CDR1 SGHRS and CDR2 YFSETQ. Here the CDR3 reads CASSLDCEQYF. The CDR3, as DNA: TGCGCCAGCAGCTTGGATTGCGAGCAGTACTTC.

This clonotype was observed many times. The chain carries TRBV6-1 and TRBJ2-1; 7 bases are shared with TRBD1. The germline V gene has CDR1 MNHNS and CDR2 SASEGT. V lost 7 bases and J lost 8; bases outside the gene matches: 17. The CDR3 runs to 16 residues. The CDR3 DNA reads as TGTGCCAGCAAGGCACCACCGGGACAGTCTGGGGATGAGCAGTTCTTC. This codes for CASKAPPGQSGDEQFF.

This clonotype was seen ten or more times. This chain connects TRBV6-5 to TRBJ2-7; D call uncertain. The CDR3 sequence is 15 residues long. V was shortened by 0 bases and J by 3 bases, with 12 bases between the two germline ends. Germline V gene lookup returns CDR1 MNHEY and CDR2 SVGAGI. The CDR3 DNA sequence: TGTGCCAGCAGTTACTCAGCACACCCAAACTACGAGCAGTACTTC. Its translation is CASSYSAHPNYEQYF.

This clonotype has just a few counts. The chain links TRBV29-1 to TRBJ1-1; possibly TRBD1 for D (6 bases). V was trimmed by 7 bases and J by 2 bases, leaving 14 bases between them. In germline, CDR1 is SQVTM, CDR2 ANQGSEA. CDR3 length: 13 residues. CDR3 amino acids: CSAGQIFNTEAFF. The CDR3, as DNA: TGCAGCGCTGGACAGATTTTTAACACTGAAGCTTTCTTT.

There are a few counts of this clonotype. The rearrangement uses TRBV10-3 and TRBJ2-7; 10 bases line up with TRBD1. Trimming removed 11 bases from V and 0 bases from J; junction bases left unmatched: 4. There are 13 residues in the CDR3. Per germline, CDR1 ENHRY and CDR2 SYGVKD. CDR3 region: CAAGQGDSYEQYF. The CDR3 nucleotides read TGTGCCGCCGGACAGGGGGACTCCTACGAGCAGTACTTC.

There are many counts of this clonotype. This chain connects TRBV27 to TRBJ2-1; TRBD2 matches at 10 bases. The CDR3 consists of 13 residues. The trim removed 8 bases at V and 4 bases at J, leaving 2 bases unmatched. Germline V gives CDR1 MNHEY, CDR2 SMNVEV (reference sequence). CDR3 sequence reads: CASGLAEYNEQFF. DNA for the CDR3: TGTGCCAGCGGACTAGCGGAGTACAATGAGCAGTTCTTC.

The rearrangement links TRBV6-1 to TRBJ1-6; D unresolved. CDR3 size: 15 residues. CDR1 is MNHNS and CDR2 is SASEGT in the germline V gene. V lost 5 bases, J lost 7 bases, and 15 bases lay in between. The CDR3 loop is CASSWELGRNSPLHF. CDR3 DNA: TGTGCCAGCAGTTGGGAGTTAGGGCGGAATTCACCCCTCCACTTT.

This clonotype was counted at least ten times. The chain employs TRBV2 and TRBJ2-4, with a weak D call TRBD1 (5 bases). The CDR3 length is 14 residues. The V end was cut by 2 bases, the J end by 5 bases, with 10 bases between. The germline gives CDR1 SNHLY, CDR2 FYNNEI. In DNA, the CDR3 is TGTGCCAGCAGTGAAAGGGGTAGACAAAACATTCAGTACTTC. This codes for CASSERGRQNIQYF.

In its sample, this clonotype was seen many times. J is TRBJ2-1 and V is TRBV12-3 or TRBV12-4, with D tentatively TRBD2 (5 bases). V dropped 1 base and J dropped 1 base, with 14 bases sitting between them. CDR3 length equals 17 residues. DNA of the CDR3: TGTGCCAGCAGTTTAGTAGCCCCCGGGATGTCCTACAATGAGCAGTTCTTC. Its translation is CASSLVAPGMSYNEQFF.

In this sample, this clonotype turned up many times. The chain couples TRBV7-2 to TRBJ1-5; perhaps TRBD1 as D (5 bases). The CDR3 is 14 amino acids. Germline V lookup: CDR1 SGHTA, CDR2 FQGNSA. Deletions cut 4 bases from V and 6 bases from J, with 13 bases between. CDR3 nucleotide sequence: TGTGCCAGCAGCTCCCGGGACCCCAGTCAGCCCCAGCATTTT. Its translation: CASSSRDPSQPQHF.

In its sample, this clonotype was seen many times. V usage is TRBV10-3 and J usage is TRBJ1-5; TRBD1 agrees at 7 bases. The germline CDR1 and CDR2 sequences are ENHRY and SYGVKD. This CDR3 contains 14 residues. The trim removed 6 bases at V and 11 bases at J, leaving 13 bases unmatched. The CDR3 DNA follows: TGTGCCATCAGCGCTGGACAGGCCTCCTCGGCCCAGCATTTT. Protein sequence: CAISAGQASSAQHF.

There are a few counts of this clonotype. This sequence joins TRBV6-1 and TRBJ2-6; D unresolved. This CDR3 is 15 amino acids long. Trimming shortened V by 0 bases and J by 4 bases, and 7 bases separated the two germline ends. Germline CDR1 and CDR2: MNHNS and SASEGT. This CDR3 is CASSEAVSGANVLTF. The CDR3 region has the DNA TGTGCCAGCAGTGAAGCGGTATCCGGGGCCAACGTCCTGACTTTC.

This clonotype was observed a few times. The CDR3, as DNA: TGCGCCAGCAGCTCATGGGTCGGACCACAGTACGAGCAGTACTTC. This gives the protein CASSSWVGPQYEQYF. The V and J genes are TRBV5-1 and TRBJ2-7, with D hard to call. CDR1 and CDR2 from the germline V gene are SGHRS and YFSETQ. The V end was cut by 3 bases, the J end by 4 bases, with 17 bases between. CDR3 length: 15 residues.